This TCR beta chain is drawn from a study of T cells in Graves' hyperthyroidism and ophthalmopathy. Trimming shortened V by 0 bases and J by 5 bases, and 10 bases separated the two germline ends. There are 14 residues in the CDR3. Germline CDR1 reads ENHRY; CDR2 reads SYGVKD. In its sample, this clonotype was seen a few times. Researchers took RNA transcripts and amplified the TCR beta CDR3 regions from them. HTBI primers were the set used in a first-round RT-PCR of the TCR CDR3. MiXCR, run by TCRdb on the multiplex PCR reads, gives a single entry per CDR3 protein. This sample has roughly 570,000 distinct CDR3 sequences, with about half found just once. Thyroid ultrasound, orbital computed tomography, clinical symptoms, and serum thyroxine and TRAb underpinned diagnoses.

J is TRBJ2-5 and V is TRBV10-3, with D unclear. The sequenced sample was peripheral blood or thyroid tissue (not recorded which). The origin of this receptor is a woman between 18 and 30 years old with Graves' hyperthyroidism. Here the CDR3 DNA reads TGTGCCATCAGTGAGTCTGGATCACCGGAGACCCAGTACTTC. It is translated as CAISESGSPETQYF.